This entry lists 10 T cell receptor beta chains sequenced from one sample in a study of shared clonotypes between healthy human individuals. TCRdb's table, derived via immunoSEQ multiplex PCR, lists solely in-frame clones and lacks some. The repertoire consists of around 560,000 clones, with 90% to 95% occurring once and the leading ten covering about 0.11%. Positively selected for CCR7, the CD45RO-negative cells used as naive CD8 cells excluded terminally differentiated effector memory CD45RA+ cells. The sequencing sample was made of naive CD8+ T cells sorted from blood. The receptor set was obtained from a woman aged 30 to 39 in good health.

A remark on this clone: The sample contains more than one DNA sequence encoding this CDR3. The chain has TRBV9 and TRBJ2-7, with TRBD2 matching over 11 bases. Germline V gene lookup returns CDR1 SGDLS and CDR2 YYNGEE. V was clipped by 2 bases and J by 4 bases; unmatched bases: 2. This CDR3 has 14 residues. The CDR3 is CASSVGTSGYEQYF. CDR3 in DNA: TGTGCCAGCAGCGTCGGGACTAGCGGATACGAGCAGTACTTC. Looking up the rest from reference TRBV9 and TRBJ2-7 gives the full variable domain: DSGVTQTPKHLITATGQRVTLRCSPRSGDLSVYWYQQSLDQGLQFLIQYYNGEERAKGNILERFSAQQFPDLHSELNLSSLELGDSALYFCASSVGTSGYEQYFGPGTRLTVT.

The rearrangement uses TRBV27 and TRBJ2-7, with D possibly called TRBD1 or TRBD2 (5 bases each). There are 14 residues in the CDR3. Trimming stripped 5 bases from V and 2 bases from J, with 13 bases between. From germline, CDR1 is MNHEY and CDR2 SMNVEV (reference sequence). The CDR3 DNA is TGTGCCAGCAGTAGAACGGGACGGGCCTACGAGCAGTACTTC. The encoded protein is CASSRTGRAYEQYF.

The chain is built from TRBV11-2 and TRBJ1-1; D is uncertain. The CDR3 is 15 residues long. In germline, CDR1 is SGHAT, CDR2 FQNNGV. V was pared by 0 bases and J by 2 bases, with 10 bases between. The CDR3 region has the DNA TGTGCCAGCAGCTTAGATCGGCATTATAACACTGAAGCTTTCTTT. As protein: CASSLDRHYNTEAFF.

V and J are TRBV4-2 and TRBJ2-7; D unclear. Trimming pared 5 bases from V and 3 bases from J, leaving 17 bases between. The CDR3 runs 15 residues. CDR1 and CDR2 (germline): LGHNA, YNFKEQ. The CDR3: CASSMTGIGGYEQYF. Written as DNA, the CDR3 is TGTGCCAGCAGCATGACTGGAATCGGCGGCTACGAGCAGTACTTC.

The CDR3, as DNA: TGCAGCGTTGAGGGAGTTGACACTGAAGCTTTCTTT. This encodes CSVEGVDTEAFF. This sequence joins TRBV29-1 and TRBJ1-1; D gene uncertain. Per germline, CDR1 SQVTM and CDR2 ANQGSEA. This CDR3 is built from 12 residues. V shed 3 bases and J shed 3 bases, with 8 bases lying between them.

This sequence joins TRBV27 and TRBJ1-1, with D possibly being TRBD1 (5 bases). The CDR3 has 13 amino acids. V was shortened by 7 bases and J by 7 bases, with 16 bases between the two germline ends. The germline CDR1 and CDR2 sequences are MNHEY and SMNVEV (reference sequence). In DNA form, the CDR3 reads TGTGCCAGCACCCCCGGGAGGGGAGATGAAGCTTTCTTT. It codes for CASTPGRGDEAFF.

The V and J genes are TRBV4-1 and TRBJ1-5, with D possibly being TRBD1 (6 bases). The CDR3 totals 16 residues. The germline V gene encodes CDR1 MGHRA and CDR2 YSYEKL. With 4 bases removed from V and 4 bases from J, the gap between germline ends came to 17 bases. The CDR3, as DNA: TGCGCCAGCAGCCTTGGTGGGGGCCAGGGGAATCAGCCCCAGCATTTT. As protein: CASSLGGGQGNQPQHF.

The V gene is TRBV11-2, the J gene TRBJ2-5, with 7 bases identical to TRBD1. The DNA end is a closer match to TRBJ2-7, so the J assignment may be wrong. In germline, CDR1 is SGHAT, CDR2 FQNNGV. This CDR3 has 16 residues. CDR3 sequence (DNA): TGTGCCAGCAGCTTAGATTCGAGCTGGACAGGTAACGAGCAGTACTTC. Translating gives CASSLDSSWTGNEQYF.

This chain joins TRBV6-4 and TRBJ2-1, with D maybe TRBD2 (5 bases). The CDR3 runs 17 residues. The germline V gene encodes CDR1 MRHNA and CDR2 SNTAGT. The V end was cut by 5 bases, the J end by 1 base, with 18 bases between. Here the CDR3 DNA reads TGTGCCAGCAGTCGCAACCGGGGTTCCACTTCCTACAATGAGCAGTTCTTC. Protein sequence: CASSRNRGSTSYNEQFF.

The rearrangement links TRBV4-1 to TRBJ2-1; 10 nucleotides match TRBD2. The CDR3 spans 16 residues. Trimming at V came to 1 base and at J to 4 bases, leaving 4 bases not matched to a gene. Germline CDR1 MGHRA, CDR2 YSYEKL. CDR3 nucleotide sequence: TGCGCCAGCAGCCAAGTGGCACTAGCGGGGTACAATGAGCAGTTCTTC. Translating gives CASSQVALAGYNEQFF.